The 7 T cell receptor beta chains given below trace back to one sample, sequenced in a study of blood T cells in healthy people across ages. A second PCR of about 6 to 11 cycles used a sample-barcoded 5' primer and a J-beta primer mix. TCRdb reprocessed the 5' RACE reads via MiXCR and lists one record per CDR3 protein. Counted here are roughly 650,000 distinct CDR3 sequences, about a third occurring once; the ten biggest clones make up 15% to 17%. The specimen sequenced was blood. The receptors come from a woman at least 80 years old in good health.

This clonotype was observed at least ten times. Being one base from a much bigger clone, this may be a read error. The rearrangement links TRBV5-5 to TRBJ2-7; D possibly uses TRBD1 or TRBD2 (6 bases each). Germline assignment: CDR1 SGHKS and CDR2 YYEKEE (reference sequence). V lost 5 bases to trimming and J lost 2 bases, with 14 bases between them. The CDR3 is made up of 14 amino acids. The CDR3 reads CASSWGAGTYEQYF. The CDR3 nucleotides read TGTGCCAGCAGTTGGGGGGCAGGAACCTACGAGCAGTACTTC.

This clonotype has a handful of counts. The V call is TRBV20-1, the J call TRBJ2-5; D is possibly TRBD1 or TRBD2 (5 bases each). The germline V gene has CDR1 DFQATT and CDR2 SNEGSKA (reference sequence). Trimming cost V 7 bases and J 5 bases, with 20 bases left between them. The CDR3 has 14 residues. The CDR3 region is CSGGDDTRGETQYF. CDR3 DNA sequence: TGCAGTGGAGGGGACGACACCCGAGGCGAGACCCAGTACTTC.

The table lists this clonotype with a count of one. The chain links TRBV14 to TRBJ1-2; no clear D. This CDR3 has 15 residues. The germline CDR1 and CDR2 sequences are SGHDN and FVKESK. The germline V and J ends were trimmed by 0 bases and 0 bases, with 8 bases remaining between them. The CDR3: CASSQDRATNYGYTF. The CDR3 DNA follows: TGTGCCAGCAGCCAAGACCGAGCTACTAACTATGGCTACACCTTC.

This clonotype was detected many times. The genes are TRBV6-2 or TRBV6-3 and TRBJ2-5; possibly TRBD2 for D (5 bases). In germline, CDR1 is MNHEY, CDR2 SVGEGT. Deletions cut 7 bases from V and 5 bases from J, with 17 bases between. CDR3 length equals 14 residues. CDR3 sequence reads: CASKDWATHETQYF. The CDR3 DNA is TGTGCCAGCAAGGACTGGGCAACACACGAGACCCAGTACTTC.

Turning to this clonotype: A much larger clone sits a single nucleotide away, making a read error possible. Here the CDR3 DNA reads TGTGCCAGCAGTTACTACGCCGGGACAAGGTCGTATTTT. As protein: CASSYYAGTRSYF. The genes are TRBV6-6 and TRBJ2-3; D perhaps matches TRBD1 (6 bases). The CDR3 consists of 13 residues. CDR1 is MNHNY, CDR2 SVGAGI, per germline (reference sequence). The V end lost 1 base, the J end lost 14 bases, and 16 bases lay between the germline ends.

In this sample, this clonotype turned up many times. The CDR3 here is CASSEGTAIAKNIQYF. The CDR3 region has the DNA TGTGCCAGCAGTGAGGGGACAGCCATAGCCAAAAACATTCAGTACTTC. This rearrangement joins TRBV2 to TRBJ2-4; 7 bases fit TRBD1. This CDR3 contains 16 residues. V lost 3 bases and J lost 0; bases outside the gene matches: 5. Germline V CDR1 and CDR2: SNHLY, FYNNEI.

For this clonotype: A much larger clone lies a single base off, so this may be a read error. The chain uses TRBV6-1 and TRBJ2-3; D call uncertain. The CDR3 is 15 amino acids. Trimming removed 1 base at V and 0 bases at J, with 8 bases between. Germline loops: CDR1 MNHNS, CDR2 SASEGT. This CDR3 is CASSEGVGSTDTQYF. CDR3 nucleotides: TGTGCCAGCAGTGAAGGGGTGGGTAGCACAGATACGCAGTATTTT.